This T cell receptor (beta chain) derives from a study of T cells expressing NK-cell markers. About the study: Seropositivity for HCMV was found in most of the eight sequenced donors, with one seronegative. Overall study results and limits: Of the CD8+ T cell pool in about six donors, roughly 1.0-8% was accounted for by dominant NKG2C+ clonotypes.

TCR beta libraries carry UMIs added by 5'RACE template switching. TCRdb re-analyzed the 5' RACE reads; it lists each CDR3 protein once, without DNA. The sample totals 200,000 to 300,000 distinct CDR3 sequences. A word on this clonotype: The antigen is unknown.

There are 18 residues in the CDR3. Germline assignment: CDR1 SGHAT and CDR2 FQNNGV. This TCR was sampled from a woman aged 18 to 69 in good health. The sequenced sample was blood T cells: a sorted CD56 or NKG2C T cell subset, CD4+ or CD8+ T cells, or bulk PBMC T cells (not recorded which). The chain recombines TRBV11-2 with TRBJ2-3; lacking DNA, the TRBD2 call made by TCRdb goes unchecked. Here the CDR3 reads CASSRLGLAGGPEDTQYF.